This TCR beta chain was captured in a study of blood T cell repertoires in COVID-19. The CDR3 covers 11 residues. CDR1 and CDR2 (germline): GTSNPN, SVGIG (reference sequence). Trimming shortened V by 2 bases and J by 3 bases, and 5 bases separated the two germline ends. The age range of participants was 18 to 89 years, with residence in roughly 25 US areas. Categorization into cohorts depended on clinical history that participants reported. The data were produced by immunoSEQ multiplex PCR, yet TCRdb's version contains in-frame clones alone and is incomplete. The sample holds some 400,000 clones, about 90% seen once.

The receptor was isolated from a woman aged 25 to 45 who had recovered from COVID-19. The specimen was PBMCs or T cells enriched from blood (not recorded which). The chain has TRBV30 and TRBJ2-7; D uncertain. The CDR3 DNA is TGTGCCTGGAGTTCAGACTACGAGCAGTACTTC. It specifies CAWSSDYEQYF.